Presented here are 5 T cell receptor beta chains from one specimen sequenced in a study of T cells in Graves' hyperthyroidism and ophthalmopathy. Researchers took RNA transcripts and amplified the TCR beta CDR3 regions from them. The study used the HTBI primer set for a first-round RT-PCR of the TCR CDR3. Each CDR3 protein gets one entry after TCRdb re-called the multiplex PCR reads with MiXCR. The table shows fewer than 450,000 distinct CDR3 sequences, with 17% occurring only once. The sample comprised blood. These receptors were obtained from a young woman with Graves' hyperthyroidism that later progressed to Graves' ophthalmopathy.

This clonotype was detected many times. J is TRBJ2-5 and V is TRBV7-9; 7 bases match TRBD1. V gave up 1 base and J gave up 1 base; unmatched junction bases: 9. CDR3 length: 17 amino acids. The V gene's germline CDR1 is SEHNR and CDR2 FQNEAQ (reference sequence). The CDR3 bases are TGTGCCAGCAGCTTAGAATTGACAGGGCACCGCCAAGAGACCCAGTACTTC. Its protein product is CASSLELTGHRQETQYF.

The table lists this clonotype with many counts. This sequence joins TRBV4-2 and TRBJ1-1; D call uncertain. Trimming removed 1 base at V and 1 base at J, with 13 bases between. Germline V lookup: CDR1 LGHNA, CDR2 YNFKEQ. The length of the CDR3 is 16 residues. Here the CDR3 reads CASSQGLQAGNTEAFF. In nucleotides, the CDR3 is TGTGCCAGCAGCCAAGGGCTCCAGGCGGGGAACACTGAAGCTTTCTTT.

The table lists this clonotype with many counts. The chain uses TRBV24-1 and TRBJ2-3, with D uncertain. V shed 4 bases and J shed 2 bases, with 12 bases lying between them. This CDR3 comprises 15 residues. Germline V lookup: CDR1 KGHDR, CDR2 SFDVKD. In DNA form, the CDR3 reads TGTGCCACCAGTGAAACATCGTCGGCCACAGATACGCAGTATTTT. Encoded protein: CATSETSSATDTQYF.

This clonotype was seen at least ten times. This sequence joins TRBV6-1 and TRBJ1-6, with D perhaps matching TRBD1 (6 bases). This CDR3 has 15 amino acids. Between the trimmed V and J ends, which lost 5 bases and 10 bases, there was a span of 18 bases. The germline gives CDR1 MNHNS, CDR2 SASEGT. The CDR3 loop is CASSRLVGGSSPLHF. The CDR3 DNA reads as TGTGCCAGCAGTCGTCTCGTTGGGGGCTCATCACCCCTCCACTTT.

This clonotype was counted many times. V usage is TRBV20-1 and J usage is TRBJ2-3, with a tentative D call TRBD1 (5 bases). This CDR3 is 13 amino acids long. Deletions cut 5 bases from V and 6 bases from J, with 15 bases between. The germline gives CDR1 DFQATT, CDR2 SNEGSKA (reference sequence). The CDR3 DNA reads TGCAGTGCTCAGAGACAGCGTGAGGATACGCAGTATTTT. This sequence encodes CSAQRQREDTQYF.